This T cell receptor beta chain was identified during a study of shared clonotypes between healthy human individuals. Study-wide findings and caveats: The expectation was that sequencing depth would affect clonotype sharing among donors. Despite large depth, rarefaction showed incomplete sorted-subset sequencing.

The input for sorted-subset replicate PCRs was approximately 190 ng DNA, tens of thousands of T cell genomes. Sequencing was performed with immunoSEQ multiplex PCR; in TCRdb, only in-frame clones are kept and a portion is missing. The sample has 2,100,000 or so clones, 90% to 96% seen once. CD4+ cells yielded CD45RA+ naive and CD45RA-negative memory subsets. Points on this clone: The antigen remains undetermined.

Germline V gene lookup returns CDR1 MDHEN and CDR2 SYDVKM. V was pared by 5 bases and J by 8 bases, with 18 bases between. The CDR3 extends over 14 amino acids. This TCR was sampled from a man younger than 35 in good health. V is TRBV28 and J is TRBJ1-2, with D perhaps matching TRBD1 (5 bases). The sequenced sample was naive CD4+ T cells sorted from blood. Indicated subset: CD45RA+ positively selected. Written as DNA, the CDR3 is TGTGCCAGCAGTCCCTCCGGGGCTCTCAGGGGCTACACCTTC. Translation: CASSPSGALRGYTF.